Below, 27 T cell receptor beta chains from the same sample are listed, as sequenced in a study of blood T cell repertoires in COVID-19. Profiled with immunoSEQ multiplex PCR; TCRdb holds only in-frame clones, not every one. The repertoire holds around 70,000 clones, approximately 90% seen once, with approximately 4.8% in the top ten. Input material: peripheral blood. All receptors derive from a woman aged 55-69 years with active COVID-19.

The chain employs TRBV28 and TRBJ2-7, with TRBD1 matching 9 bases. The CDR3 is 15 amino acids. V gave up 6 bases and J gave up 1 base; unmatched junction bases: 7. Looked up from germline, CDR1 is MDHEN and CDR2 is SYDVKM. This chain's CDR3 is CASRPPGQGSYEQYF. The DNA for the CDR3 is TGTGCCAGCAGGCCACCGGGACAGGGATCCTACGAGCAGTACTTC.

This rearrangement joins TRBV11-2 to TRBJ2-1, with TRBD2 matching over 10 bases. Germline CDR1 SGHAT, CDR2 FQNNGV. The V gene end was trimmed by 2 bases and the J gene end by 5 bases; junction bases not matched to a gene: 9. This CDR3 has 17 residues. The CDR3 protein is CASSLTTGTSVHNEQFF. The DNA of the CDR3 is TGTGCCAGCAGCTTAACAACCGGGACTAGCGTCCACAATGAGCAGTTCTTC.

CDR3 protein: CASRVTRTGYYEQYF. DNA of the CDR3: TGTGCCAGCAGGGTCACTAGGACAGGTTACTACGAGCAGTACTTC. The chain joins TRBV2 to TRBJ2-7, with 7 bases identical to TRBD1. V shed 6 bases and J 3 bases; nucleotides not matched to a gene: 11. Germline assignment: CDR1 SNHLY and CDR2 FYNNEI. The CDR3 covers 15 residues.

This chain uses TRBV18 with TRBJ2-3; 9 bases are shared with TRBD2. The length of the CDR3 is 15 residues. V lost 3 bases, J lost 2 bases, and 3 bases stayed unmatched. Germline CDR1 and CDR2: KGHSH and LQKENI. The CDR3 region has the DNA TGTGCCAGCTCACCTCTAGCGGGAAACACAGATACGCAGTATTTT. The encoded protein is CASSPLAGNTDTQYF. Full variable domain (outside the CDR3, taken from reference TRBV18 and TRBJ2-3): NAGVMQNPRHLVRRRGQEARLRCSPMKGHSHVYWYRQLPEEGLKFMVYLQKENIIDESGMPKERFSAEFPKEGPSILRIQQVVRGDSAAYFCASSPLAGNTDTQYFGPGTRLTVL.

The CDR3 sequence: CASSYGTSGFNEQFF. The CDR3 DNA reads as TGTGCCAGCAGTTACGGGACTAGCGGTTTTAATGAGCAGTTCTTC. The V gene is TRBV6-2 or TRBV6-3, the J gene TRBJ2-1; 11 nucleotides align to TRBD2. V lost 2 bases and J lost 7; bases outside the gene matches: 4. The CDR3 loop spans 15 amino acids. CDR1 is MNHEY, CDR2 SVGEGT, per germline.

The chain joins TRBV5-1 to TRBJ2-5; tentative D call: TRBD1 (6 bases). CDR1 SGHRS and CDR2 YFSETQ come from the germline V gene. Trimming removed 4 bases from V and 5 bases from J, with 18 bases in between. The CDR3 is 15 amino acids. This chain's CDR3 is CASSQTTGSSETQYF. DNA of the CDR3: TGCGCCAGCAGCCAAACCACAGGGAGTTCGGAGACCCAGTACTTC.

The sample holds one count of this clone. The rearrangement joins TRBV19 to TRBJ1-5; perhaps TRBD1 as D (6 bases). V shed 5 bases and J shed 4 bases, with 9 bases lying between them. Germline V CDR1 and CDR2: LNHDA, SQIVND (reference sequence). The CDR3 is made up of 13 amino acids. The CDR3 loop reads CASSGGHNQPQHF. For the CDR3, the DNA is TGTGCCAGTAGTGGGGGCCATAATCAGCCCCAGCATTTT.

The CDR3 bases are TGTGCTTCGGGACACCGCACCGGGGAGCTGTTTTTT. It codes for CASGHRTGELFF. This rearrangement joins TRBV6-5 to TRBJ2-2, with D perhaps TRBD1 (6 bases). The CDR3 runs 12 residues. Germline V gene data show CDR1 as MNHEY and CDR2 as SVGAGI.

This chain joins TRBV18 and TRBJ1-6; a weak D match, TRBD1 (6 bases). Germline-derived CDR1 and CDR2 are KGHSH and LQKENI. V lost 4 bases and J 6 bases, leaving 16 bases between the germline ends. The CDR3 loop spans 16 amino acids. The CDR3 spells CASSQFGRGFNSPLHF. For the CDR3, the DNA is TGTGCCAGCTCACAATTCGGCAGGGGTTTTAATTCACCCCTCCACTTT.

The chain combines TRBV5-6 with TRBJ1-4, with 10 nucleotides matching TRBD1. The CDR3 runs 18 residues. The V gene end was trimmed by 4 bases and the J gene end by 8 bases; junction bases not matched to a gene: 17. Germline CDR1 reads SGHDT; CDR2 reads YYEEEE. The chain's CDR3 is CASSQGQGVQNGREKLFF. The DNA for the CDR3 is TGTGCCAGCAGCCAAGGACAGGGGGTACAAAACGGTAGGGAAAAACTGTTTTTT.

The chain carries TRBV5-1 and TRBJ2-5; D is possibly TRBD2 (5 bases). Trimming took off 0 bases at V and 7 bases at J, with 10 bases between the two ends. CDR3 length: 13 amino acids. Germline CDR1 SGHRS, CDR2 YFSETQ. The CDR3 coding sequence is TGCGCCAGCAGCTTGGAACTAGTCGGGACCCAGTACTTC. This codes for CASSLELVGTQYF. Drawing the rest from reference TRBV5-1 and TRBJ2-5, the complete variable domain is KAGVTQTPRYLIKTRGQQVTLSCSPISGHRSVSWYQQTPGQGLQFLFEYFSETQRNKGNFPGRFSGRQFSNSRSEMNVSTLELGDSALYLCASSLELVGTQYFGPGTRLLVL.

A single count supports this clone. The rearrangement uses TRBV7-2 and TRBJ2-3, with 7 bases matching TRBD2. The CDR3 has 15 residues. CDR1 and CDR2 from the germline V gene are SGHTA and FQGNSA. V was clipped by 1 base and J by 4 bases; unmatched bases: 5. The CDR3 DNA is TGTGCCAGCAGCTTAGGGGAGGGCCGACCAGATACGCAGTATTTT. Its protein is CASSLGEGRPDTQYF.

This sequence joins TRBV10-3 and TRBJ1-5; possibly TRBD1 for D (5 bases). The germline CDR1 and CDR2 sequences are ENHRY and SYGVKD. The CDR3 covers 14 residues. V lost 8 bases to trimming and J lost 0 bases, with 11 bases between them. The CDR3 is CAIGGKSSNQPQHF. DNA for the CDR3: TGTGCCATCGGGGGGAAGAGTAGCAATCAGCCCCAGCATTTT.

J is TRBJ2-2 and V is TRBV13; D possibly corresponds to TRBD2 (5 bases). This CDR3 is built from 16 residues. Looked up from germline, CDR1 is PRHDT and CDR2 is FYEKMQ (reference sequence). V lost 3 bases, J lost 5 bases, and 16 bases lay in between. CDR3 DNA sequence: TGTGCCAGCAGCTTCCCCGGGGTGGGTAGAACCGGGGAGCTGTTTTTT. This codes for CASSFPGVGRTGELFF.

The sample holds a few counts of this clone. The chain combines TRBV5-1 with TRBJ1-6; 11 bases are shared with TRBD1. The germline gives CDR1 SGHRS, CDR2 YFSETQ. The CDR3 runs to 17 residues. V trimming: 3 bases; J trimming: 7 bases; junction bases outside the gene matches: 9. CDR3 in DNA: TGCGCCAGCAGCTCGTACTCCGGGACAGGGGGGAATTCACCCCTCCACTTT. Amino acids: CASSSYSGTGGNSPLHF.

This clone was counted between two and nine times. This chain uses TRBV19 with TRBJ1-1; TRBD1 aligns across 8 bases. V shed 5 bases and J 3 bases; nucleotides not matched to a gene: 8. The CDR3 length is 15 residues. Germline V CDR1 and CDR2: LNHDA, SQIVND (reference sequence). CDR3 protein: CASSFSGTGDTEAFF. Written as DNA, the CDR3 is TGTGCCAGTAGTTTCTCCGGGACAGGTGACACTGAAGCTTTCTTT.

This chain joins TRBV6-5 and TRBJ1-1; D unresolved. This CDR3 is built from 15 residues. Trimming removed 2 bases at V and 3 bases at J, with 13 bases between. Looked up from germline, CDR1 is MNHEY and CDR2 is SVGAGI. In nucleotides, the CDR3 is TGTGCCAGCAGTTACGGGAGCAGTTGGCACACTGAAGCTTTCTTT. Translated, it gives CASSYGSSWHTEAFF.

This sequence joins TRBV2 and TRBJ2-2; possibly TRBD1 for D (5 bases). Trimming removed 5 bases from V and 4 bases from J, with 11 bases in between. The CDR3 covers 14 residues. Germline V gene sequence: CDR1 SNHLY, CDR2 FYNNEI. For the CDR3, the DNA is TGTGCCAGCAGTCAGACAGCAGTCACCGGGGAGCTGTTTTTT. Its translation: CASSQTAVTGELFF.

The V and J genes are TRBV27 and TRBJ1-2; D may be TRBD1 (6 bases). Germline V gene data show CDR1 as MNHEY and CDR2 as SMNVEV (reference sequence). The length of the CDR3 is 13 residues. Between the trimmed V and J ends, which lost 4 bases and 2 bases, there was a span of 8 bases. The CDR3 DNA reads as TGTGCCAGCAGTTCGGACAGAAACTATGGCTACACCTTC. Translated: CASSSDRNYGYTF.

The chain joins TRBV28 to TRBJ1-6, with 10 bases identical to TRBD1. There are 18 residues in the CDR3. With 3 bases clipped from V and 12 bases from J, the junction kept 17 bases outside the gene matches. The V gene's germline CDR1 is MDHEN and CDR2 SYDVKM. CDR3 coding DNA: TGTGCCAGCAGTTTTAGGGGGGGGTTCGGGACAGGGGCACGACCCCTCCACTTT. It yields the protein CASSFRGGFGTGARPLHF.

The chain uses TRBV5-1 and TRBJ2-1; maybe TRBD2 (6 bases). From germline, CDR1 is SGHRS and CDR2 YFSETQ. With 4 bases removed from V and 6 bases from J, the gap between germline ends came to 17 bases. The CDR3 length is 15 residues. CDR3 residues: CASSATSGRTNEQFF. The DNA of the CDR3 is TGCGCCAGCAGCGCGACGAGCGGGCGCACCAATGAGCAGTTCTTC. The full variable domain, rest sourced from reference TRBV5-1 and TRBJ2-1, is KAGVTQTPRYLIKTRGQQVTLSCSPISGHRSVSWYQQTPGQGLQFLFEYFSETQRNKGNFPGRFSGRQFSNSRSEMNVSTLELGDSALYLCASSATSGRTNEQFFGPGTRLTVL.

This clone has a single count. This chain connects TRBV5-1 to TRBJ2-7; 8 nucleotides match TRBD1. This CDR3 spans 15 amino acids. V shed 0 bases, J shed 4 bases, and the junction held 6 bases outside the gene matches. The germline V gene has CDR1 SGHRS and CDR2 YFSETQ. CDR3 in amino acids: CASSLAQGALYEQYF. Written as DNA, the CDR3 is TGCGCCAGCAGCTTGGCCCAGGGGGCCTTATACGAGCAGTACTTC.

In this sample, this clone turned up once. The chain combines TRBV6-5 with TRBJ1-3; a possible D gene is TRBD1 (5 bases). The CDR3 covers 13 residues. V was trimmed by 10 bases and J by 1 base, leaving 11 bases between them. The germline V gene has CDR1 MNHEY and CDR2 SVGAGI. CDR3: CATREYSGNTIYF. The CDR3 bases are TGTGCCACCAGGGAGTATTCTGGAAACACCATATATTTT.

V gene TRBV2 combines with J gene TRBJ1-5; D perhaps matches TRBD1 (6 bases). In germline, CDR1 is SNHLY, CDR2 FYNNEI. The CDR3 covers 14 residues. With 4 bases removed from V and 7 bases from J, the gap between germline ends came to 14 bases. CDR3 sequence: CASSVPGAEQPQHF. The CDR3 nucleotides are TGTGCCAGCAGTGTGCCAGGGGCAGAGCAGCCCCAGCATTTT.

This rearrangement joins TRBV5-1 to TRBJ2-3; 10 bases agree with TRBD1. J lost 1 base, V lost 5 bases, and 16 bases had no gene match. This CDR3 is 19 amino acids long. Germline loops: CDR1 SGHRS, CDR2 YFSETQ. The CDR3 bases are TGCGCCAGCAGGCTGCGACAGGGGGCTGGAGCGGGGCGCACAGATACGCAGTATTTT. Translating gives CASRLRQGAGAGRTDTQYF. The variable domain in full, with the rest retrieved from reference TRBV5-1 and TRBJ2-3, is KAGVTQTPRYLIKTRGQQVTLSCSPISGHRSVSWYQQTPGQGLQFLFEYFSETQRNKGNFPGRFSGRQFSNSRSEMNVSTLELGDSALYLCASRLRQGAGAGRTDTQYFGPGTRLTVL.

The rearrangement links TRBV7-2 to TRBJ2-1; the D is unclear. With 1 base removed from V and 4 bases from J, the gap between germline ends came to 5 bases. There are 13 residues in the CDR3. The V gene's germline CDR1 is SGHTA and CDR2 FQGNSA. The DNA of the CDR3 is TGTGCCAGCAGCTTAGTTCAGTACAATGAGCAGTTCTTC. Protein product: CASSLVQYNEQFF.

V is TRBV16 and J is TRBJ1-4; D is uncertain. The V gene's germline CDR1 is KGHSY and CDR2 FQNENV. CDR3 length: 15 amino acids. V was cut by 3 bases and J by 1 base, with 9 bases left in between. The DNA of the CDR3 is TGTGCCAGCAGCCAGCAACGAGTAACTAATGAAAAACTGTTTTTT. Amino acids: CASSQQRVTNEKLFF.